The 20 T cell receptor beta chains below come from one sample, sequenced in a study of blood T cell repertoires in COVID-19. Sequencing used immunoSEQ multiplex PCR; TCRdb keeps in-frame clones, though not all of them. The sample has approximately 270,000 clones, 87% seen once. The sequenced sample was peripheral blood. The receptor set was obtained from a man aged 18 to 35 with active or convalescent COVID-19.

This clone has a single count. The rearrangement links TRBV13 to TRBJ2-1; 8 bases agree with TRBD1. Germline trimming cut 5 bases from V and 0 bases from J; bases unmatched to any gene: 3. Germline lookup yields CDR1 PRHDT and CDR2 FYEKMQ (reference sequence). There are 15 residues in the CDR3. CDR3 nucleotide sequence: TGTGCCAGCAGCAGGGGACAGGACTCCTACAATGAGCAGTTCTTC. This codes for CASSRGQDSYNEQFF.

The rearrangement uses TRBV7-6 and TRBJ2-7; 9 nucleotides agree with TRBD2. The CDR3 runs 16 residues. Germline-derived CDR1 and CDR2 are SGHVS and FNYEAQ. V trimming: 1 base; J trimming: 2 bases; junction bases outside the gene matches: 6. The CDR3 here is CASSLVPSGEAYEQYF. The CDR3 DNA follows: TGTGCCAGCAGCTTAGTGCCTAGCGGGGAGGCCTACGAGCAGTACTTC.

In DNA, the CDR3 is TGTGCCAGCAGTTACAATCTGGGGCTTTCGTACGAGCAGTACTTC. Its protein is CASSYNLGLSYEQYF. The rearrangement links TRBV6-2 or TRBV6-3 to TRBJ2-7; D may be TRBD1 (5 bases). The ends were cut back, 2 bases at V and 4 bases at J, with 15 bases in the middle. This CDR3 contains 15 residues. Germline assignment: CDR1 MNHEY and CDR2 SVGEGT.

The V gene is TRBV9, the J gene TRBJ1-3, with a weak D call TRBD1 (6 bases). Germline CDR1 reads SGDLS; CDR2 reads YYNGEE. The CDR3 is made up of 17 amino acids. Trimming left V 2 bases short and J 2 bases short, with 17 bases between. CDR3 residues: CASSVSSSGTPGNTIYF. The CDR3 DNA reads TGTGCCAGCAGCGTCAGTTCTTCCGGGACACCTGGAAACACCATATATTTT.

The J gene is TRBJ2-1, the V gene TRBV27; D might be TRBD2 (5 bases). CDR1 and CDR2 (germline): MNHEY, SMNVEV (reference sequence). V lost 2 bases and J 9 bases, leaving 5 bases between the germline ends. The CDR3 sequence is 11 residues long. The CDR3 DNA is TGTGCCAGCAGTTTAGGGAGTGAGCAGTTCTTC. Protein: CASSLGSEQFF.

This chain links TRBV18 with TRBJ2-1, with D unresolved. Germline CDR1 and CDR2: KGHSH and LQKENI. This CDR3 is built from 14 residues. V dropped 3 bases and J dropped 3 bases, with 9 bases sitting between them. CDR3 in DNA: TGTGCCAGCTCACCGCGAAACCTCTACAATGAGCAGTTCTTC. Residues: CASSPRNLYNEQFF.

The chain combines TRBV14 with TRBJ2-7; D possibly corresponds to TRBD2 (5 bases). The V and J ends lost 4 bases and 3 bases respectively, with 19 bases between them. This CDR3 has 16 residues. Germline CDR1 is SGHDN and CDR2 is FVKESK. The CDR3 spells CASSRETGSKHYEQYF. DNA for the CDR3: TGTGCCAGCAGCCGAGAAACGGGATCCAAACACTACGAGCAGTACTTC.

This sequence joins TRBV30 and TRBJ1-5, with D perhaps matching TRBD1 (5 bases). CDR1 is GTSNPN, CDR2 SVGIG, per germline (reference sequence). The germline V and J ends were trimmed by 2 bases and 6 bases, with 11 bases remaining between them. The CDR3 spans 13 residues. In DNA form, the CDR3 reads TGTGCCTGGAGTTTCAGGGAGGCTCAGCCCCAGCATTTT. Residues: CAWSFREAQPQHF.

The gene calls are TRBV29-1 and TRBJ2-3, with D perhaps matching TRBD2 (5 bases). In germline, CDR1 is SQVTM, CDR2 ANQGSEA. The CDR3 length is 13 residues. Trimming left V 3 bases short and J 4 bases short, with 11 bases between. DNA for the CDR3: TGCAGCGTTGACGAGGGAGCGGCAGATACGCAGTATTTT. Translating it yields CSVDEGAADTQYF.

The rearrangement links TRBV5-5 to TRBJ2-3; 10 bases are shared with TRBD2. Germline V gene lookup returns CDR1 SGHKS and CDR2 YYEKEE (reference sequence). This CDR3 region has 12 residues. J gave up 10 bases and V 1 base, and 0 bases lay outside the gene matches. The CDR3 protein is CASSLTSGAQYF. DNA for the CDR3: TGTGCCAGCAGCTTGACTAGCGGGGCGCAGTATTTT.

The V and J genes are TRBV24-1 and TRBJ2-1, with no clear D. With 7 bases removed from V and 4 bases from J, the gap between germline ends came to 4 bases. There are 11 residues in the CDR3. Germline CDR1 reads KGHDR; CDR2 reads SFDVKD. The CDR3 spells CATREYNEQFF. CDR3 DNA sequence: TGTGCCACCAGAGAGTACAATGAGCAGTTCTTC.

The J gene is TRBJ2-7, the V gene TRBV18, with 9 nucleotides matching TRBD1. The CDR3 runs to 15 residues. From germline, CDR1 is KGHSH and CDR2 LQKENI. V trimming: 1 base; J trimming: 2 bases; junction bases outside the gene matches: 3. The CDR3 is CASSPQRTGAYEQYF. The CDR3 DNA reads TGTGCCAGCTCACCACAAAGGACAGGGGCCTACGAGCAGTACTTC.

V gene TRBV19 combines with J gene TRBJ1-2, with D unclear. The V end lost 6 bases, the J end lost 8 bases, and 13 bases lay between the germline ends. The CDR3 covers 12 residues. Germline CDR1 and CDR2: LNHDA and SQIVND (reference sequence). The CDR3 here is CASREGAKGYTF. DNA for the CDR3: TGTGCCAGTAGAGAGGGAGCTAAAGGCTACACCTTC.

The rearrangement joins TRBV6-2 or TRBV6-3 to TRBJ2-3, with 11 bases aligning to TRBD2. CDR1 and CDR2 (germline): MNHEY, SVGEGT. This CDR3 has 14 residues. V was pared by 4 bases and J by 6 bases, with 3 bases of the junction left unmatched. In nucleotides, the CDR3 is TGTGCCAGCAGTTTTAGCGGGGGGGCGGATACGCAGTATTTT. Translating gives CASSFSGGADTQYF.

This chain connects TRBV4-3 to TRBJ2-5; 10 nucleotides match TRBD2. V lost 4 bases and J lost 1; bases outside the gene matches: 12. The CDR3 has 18 amino acids. CDR1 and CDR2 (germline): LGHNA, YSLEER. CDR3 sequence: CASSPALRLAGVQETQYF. CDR3 in DNA: TGCGCCAGCAGCCCTGCTCTCCGTCTAGCGGGAGTCCAAGAGACCCAGTACTTC.

This rearrangement joins TRBV6-2 or TRBV6-3 to TRBJ1-5; tentative D call: TRBD1 (6 bases). The CDR3 spans 14 residues. Per germline, CDR1 MNHEY and CDR2 SVGEGT. Trimming cost V 2 bases and J 3 bases, with 8 bases left between them. The CDR3 DNA reads as TGTGCCAGCAGTTACCGGGACAACAATCAGCCCCAGCATTTT. Its protein is CASSYRDNNQPQHF.

The CDR3, as DNA: TGCGCCAGCAGCCAAGAATGGAGCAGGGACAGTGGCTACACCTTC. This encodes CASSQEWSRDSGYTF. The chain links TRBV4-1 to TRBJ1-2; TRBD1 aligns across 7 bases. Trimming took 0 bases from V and 7 from J; bases not matched to a gene: 8. CDR1 is MGHRA and CDR2 is YSYEKL in the germline V gene. This CDR3 comprises 15 residues.

This clone was seen only once. The rearrangement uses TRBV6-2 or TRBV6-3 and TRBJ2-7; D may be TRBD2 (6 bases). The CDR3 length is 14 residues. Germline-derived CDR1 and CDR2 are MNHEY and SVGEGT. Trimming removed 0 bases from V and 5 bases from J, with 11 bases in between. In nucleotides, the CDR3 is TGTGCCAGCAGTTACTCTACTAGCCGAAACGAGCAGTACTTC. This gives the protein CASSYSTSRNEQYF.

The chain is built from TRBV11-2 and TRBJ1-2; 7 bases agree with TRBD1. This CDR3 comprises 16 residues. Losses at the gene ends were 0 bases for V and 3 bases for J; bases not matched to a gene: 7. Germline CDR1 is SGHAT and CDR2 is FQNNGV. The CDR3 sequence: CASSLDTLGTDYGYTF. CDR3 DNA sequence: TGTGCCAGCAGCTTAGATACTTTGGGGACAGACTATGGCTACACCTTC.

The chain carries TRBV5-1 and TRBJ1-2, with 8 bases aligning to TRBD1. In germline, CDR1 is SGHRS, CDR2 YFSETQ. Unmatched junction bases numbered 9, after V lost 6 bases and J lost 5 bases. CDR3 size: 14 residues. The CDR3 coding sequence is TGCGCCAGCACCTGGGCAGGGGGCTGGTATGGCTACACCTTC. It codes for CASTWAGGWYGYTF.